The 32 T cell receptor beta chains below were found in one sample sequenced in a study of radiation and T cells in renal cell carcinoma. Time point meaning: baseline pretreatment blood. The treatment denotes: 15 Gy SBRT to primary tumor, nephrectomy 4 weeks later. TCRdb's copy holds only in-frame clones and misses some; the assay was immunoSEQ multiplex PCR. The data show just over 95,000 clones, around 88% seen once. Sequences were derived from blood, sampled from a patient whose treatment included radiotherapy and nephrectomy. Receptors originate from a man aged 45-65 years with renal cell carcinoma.

The chain is built from TRBV5-1 and TRBJ2-1, with D tentatively TRBD1 or TRBD2 (6 bases each). Between the trimmed V and J ends, which lost 1 base and 7 bases, there was a span of 15 bases. The CDR3 is 15 amino acids. Germline CDR1 is SGHRS and CDR2 is YFSETQ. The CDR3 is CASSLFGGPQNEQFF. The CDR3 DNA sequence: TGCGCCAGCAGCTTGTTCGGGGGCCCACAAAATGAGCAGTTCTTC.

V usage is TRBV5-8 and J usage is TRBJ2-7; D is undetermined. CDR1 is SGHTS, CDR2 YDEGEE, per germline. CDR3 length: 12 amino acids. V was shortened by 4 bases and J by 3 bases, with 8 bases between the two germline ends. The CDR3 loop reads CASSRHSYEQYF. CDR3 bases: TGTGCCAGCAGCCGACACAGCTACGAGCAGTACTTC.

The chain links TRBV5-1 to TRBJ2-2; 9 bases map to TRBD1. Looked up from germline, CDR1 is SGHRS and CDR2 is YFSETQ. Trimming took 0 bases from V and 4 from J; bases not matched to a gene: 7. CDR3 length: 17 residues. In nucleotides, the CDR3 is TGCGCCAGCAGCTTGGCCGGGACAGGGTTTGGCACCGGGGAGCTGTTTTTT. Its translation is CASSLAGTGFGTGELFF.

The gene calls are TRBV29-1 and TRBJ2-4; D possibly corresponds to TRBD2 (6 bases). V was pared by 3 bases and J by 3 bases, with 12 bases between. Germline CDR1 SQVTM, CDR2 ANQGSEA. The CDR3 has 14 residues. CDR3 amino acids: CSVEASGLKNIQYF. As DNA, the CDR3 is TGCAGCGTTGAGGCTTCGGGACTCAAAAACATTCAGTACTTC. Supplemented by reference TRBV29-1 and TRBJ2-4, the full variable domain reads SAVISQKPSRDICQRGTSLTIQCQVDSQVTMMFWYRQQPGQSLTLIATANQGSEATYESGFVIDKFPISRPNLTFSTLTVSNMSPEDSSIYLCSVEASGLKNIQYFGAGTRLSVL.

This clone was seen only once. The genes are TRBV4-1 and TRBJ2-7; 7 nucleotides match TRBD2. The CDR3 is 16 amino acids. From germline, CDR1 is MGHRA and CDR2 YSYEKL. Trimming at V came to 0 bases and at J to 2 bases, leaving 7 bases not matched to a gene. The CDR3 DNA reads TGCGCCAGCAGCCAAGATCGTCCTAGCGGAGCCTACGAGCAGTACTTC. Its protein is CASSQDRPSGAYEQYF.

The chain uses TRBV7-8 and TRBJ1-2, with TRBD1 matching 8 bases. The germline CDR1 and CDR2 sequences are SGHVS and FQNEAQ. The V and J ends lost 2 bases and 10 bases, in that order; junction bases with no gene match: 9. The CDR3 has 14 residues. The CDR3, as DNA: TGTGCCAGCAGCTTAAATGGTCAGGGGGCCGTCTACACCTTC. Amino acid sequence: CASSLNGQGAVYTF.

The chain has TRBV7-8 and TRBJ2-7; TRBD2 is a possible D gene (5 bases). This CDR3 spans 15 amino acids. Germline V lookup: CDR1 SGHVS, CDR2 FQNEAQ. V gave up 4 bases and J gave up 3 bases, with 16 bases separating them. CDR3 amino acids: CASSSVRTQNYEQYF. Written as DNA, the CDR3 is TGTGCCAGCAGCTCGGTAAGGACTCAGAACTACGAGCAGTACTTC.

This clone was picked up one time. V and J are TRBV6-1 and TRBJ1-5; tentatively, D is TRBD1 (6 bases). V lost 6 bases to trimming and J lost 3 bases, with 12 bases between them. CDR1 and CDR2 from the germline V gene are MNHNS and SASEGT. The CDR3 spans 14 residues. The CDR3 sequence: CASSAGDFNQPQHF. The CDR3, as DNA: TGTGCCAGCAGCGCAGGGGACTTCAATCAGCCCCAGCATTTT.

Comment on this clone: At one end the junction does not follow the germline gene, possibly because of a read error. This chain joins TRBV4-1 and TRBJ1-2, with D possibly matching TRBD1 (6 bases). This CDR3 is 15 amino acids long. CDR1 is MGHRA and CDR2 is YSYEKL in the germline V gene. The CDR3, as DNA: TGCGCCAGCAACCAAGATGGTCAGGGGTACTATGGCTACACCTTC. Translated, it gives CASNQDGQGYYGYTF.

The chain uses TRBV15 and TRBJ2-2; the match to TRBD1 covers 10 bases. The length of the CDR3 is 17 residues. V was pared by 3 bases and J by 4 bases, with 8 bases of the junction left unmatched. Germline CDR1 LNHNV, CDR2 YYDKDF (reference sequence). The CDR3 protein is CATSRGTGDSFTGELFF. The CDR3 coding sequence is TGTGCCACCAGCAGGGGGACAGGGGACTCGTTCACCGGGGAGCTGTTTTTT.

V and J are TRBV5-1 and TRBJ1-1; 8 bases agree with TRBD1. V dropped 3 bases and J dropped 0; count of bases not matched to a gene: 10. The CDR3 is made up of 17 amino acids. CDR1 is SGHRS and CDR2 is YFSETQ in the germline V gene. The CDR3 region has the DNA TGCGCCAGCAGCTCCCCGCGGACAGGGACCATGAACACTGAAGCTTTCTTT. This gives the protein CASSSPRTGTMNTEAFF.

The chain carries TRBV2 and TRBJ1-2; no clear D gene. This CDR3 contains 12 residues. V gave up 4 bases and J gave up 10 bases, with 13 bases separating them. Germline assignment: CDR1 SNHLY and CDR2 FYNNEI. CDR3 sequence reads: CASSALELFYTF. CDR3 sequence (DNA): TGTGCCAGCAGTGCCCTAGAGTTGTTCTACACCTTC. Full variable domain (rest looked up from reference TRBV2 and TRBJ1-2): EPEVTQTPSHQVTQMGQEVILRCVPISNHLYFYWYRQILGQKVEFLVSFYNNEISEKSEIFDDQFSVERPDGSNFTLKIRSTKLEDSAMYFCASSALELFYTFGSGTRLTVV.

This chain uses TRBV27 with TRBJ1-1; D is uncertain. The CDR3 consists of 15 residues. The germline V gene encodes CDR1 MNHEY and CDR2 SMNVEV (reference sequence). The V end was cut by 1 base, the J end by 2 bases, with 11 bases between. In nucleotides, the CDR3 is TGTGCCAGCAGTTTATTGGGCAGCGCCAACACTGAAGCTTTCTTT. Amino acid sequence: CASSLLGSANTEAFF.

The genes are TRBV9 and TRBJ2-2, with 11 bases aligning to TRBD2. The length of the CDR3 is 18 residues. Germline V CDR1 and CDR2: SGDLS, YYNGEE. J gave up 6 bases and V 4 bases, and 14 bases lay outside the gene matches. The CDR3 nucleotides are TGTGCCAGCAGCCCCACTAGCGGGAGAATCGGGTTGGCCGGGGAGCTGTTTTTT. It translates to CASSPTSGRIGLAGELFF.

The gene calls are TRBV2 and TRBJ1-3, with a weak D call TRBD1 (6 bases). The V and J ends lost 6 bases and 1 base respectively, with 7 bases between them. This CDR3 has 13 amino acids. The germline CDR1 and CDR2 sequences are SNHLY and FYNNEI. The CDR3 region has the DNA TGTGCCAGCAGACAGGGTTCTGGAAACACCATATATTTT. Its translation is CASRQGSGNTIYF.

V and J are TRBV12-5 and TRBJ2-1, with D possibly being TRBD2 (5 bases). The germline CDR1 and CDR2 sequences are LGHNT and FRNRAP. This CDR3 is built from 17 residues. Deletions cut 2 bases from V and 0 bases from J, with 14 bases between. In nucleotides, the CDR3 is TGTGCTAGTGGTTTGCCGTCTAGCCCGAGCTCCTACAATGAGCAGTTCTTC. Its translation: CASGLPSSPSSYNEQFF. Combining the CDR3 with reference TRBV12-5 and TRBJ2-1 gives the whole variable domain DARVTQTPRHKVTEMGQEVTMRCQPILGHNTVFWYRQTMMQGLELLAYFRNRAPLDDSGMPKDRFSAEMPDATLATLKIQPSEPRDSAVYFCASGLPSSPSSYNEQFFGPGTRLTVL.

The chain recombines TRBV18 with TRBJ2-7, with 7 positions matching TRBD1. CDR3 size: 14 residues. Germline trimming cut 5 bases from V and 6 bases from J; bases unmatched to any gene: 10. The germline CDR1 and CDR2 sequences are KGHSH and LQKENI. CDR3 DNA sequence: TGTGCCAGCTCATACGAGAGGGGGCGGCTCGAGCAGTACTTC. Translated: CASSYERGRLEQYF.

The chain recombines TRBV30 with TRBJ2-7, with 8 bases matching TRBD1. Trimming took 1 base from V and 2 from J; bases not matched to a gene: 4. Germline values: CDR1 GTSNPN, CDR2 SVGIG (reference sequence). The CDR3 spans 14 residues. CDR3 nucleotide sequence: TGTGCCTGGAGTGGGGACAGGAGGCCCTACGAGCAGTACTTC. It codes for CAWSGDRRPYEQYF.

V usage is TRBV28 and J usage is TRBJ2-7, with D perhaps matching TRBD1 (5 bases). V was clipped by 7 bases and J by 0 bases, with 25 bases between them. Per germline, CDR1 MDHEN and CDR2 SYDVKM. This CDR3 contains 18 residues. The CDR3 region is CASIPAALGGAGSYEQYF. For the CDR3, the DNA is TGTGCCAGCATTCCGGCAGCACTGGGTGGGGCTGGCTCCTACGAGCAGTACTTC.

The chain joins TRBV7-3 to TRBJ1-1; TRBD1 agrees at 7 bases. The germline gives CDR1 SGHTA, CDR2 FQGTGA. J was trimmed by 8 bases and V by 1 base; bases with no gene match: 4. The CDR3 loop spans 13 amino acids. The CDR3 here is CASSLRDSEEAFF. In DNA, the CDR3 is TGTGCCAGCAGCTTAAGGGACAGCGAAGAAGCTTTCTTT.

The chain employs TRBV6-1 and TRBJ2-6; D is ambiguous. This CDR3 comprises 14 residues. Germline CDR1 reads MNHNS; CDR2 reads SASEGT. Trimming pared 6 bases from V and 1 base from J, leaving 7 bases between. The CDR3 bases are TGTGCCAGCAGGCCCGGATCTGGGGCCAACGTCCTGACTTTC. It yields the protein CASRPGSGANVLTF.

V is TRBV28 and J is TRBJ2-5, with unresolved D. Trimming shortened V by 3 bases and J by 5 bases, and 4 bases separated the two germline ends. Germline V gives CDR1 MDHEN, CDR2 SYDVKM. The CDR3 is 11 residues long. CDR3 sequence reads: CASSFFETQYF. Written as DNA, the CDR3 is TGTGCCAGCAGTTTCTTCGAGACCCAGTACTTC.

The chain has TRBV5-4 and TRBJ2-1; tentative D call: TRBD2 (7 bases). The CDR3 sequence is 15 residues long. Trimming stripped 2 bases from V and 2 bases from J, with 11 bases between. CDR1 is SGHNT and CDR2 is YYREEE in the germline V gene (reference sequence). The CDR3 DNA reads TGTGCCAGCAGCTTAGGGGGAGGGGCCTACAATGAGCAGTTCTTC. This gives the protein CASSLGGGAYNEQFF.

The genes are TRBV19 and TRBJ2-6; D might be TRBD1 (5 bases). CDR3 length: 16 amino acids. CDR1 is LNHDA and CDR2 is SQIVND in the germline V gene (reference sequence). With 5 bases removed from V and 0 bases from J, the gap between germline ends came to 11 bases. CDR3 amino acids: CASSAGHSSGANVLTF. CDR3 in DNA: TGTGCCAGTAGTGCAGGACATAGCTCTGGGGCCAACGTCCTGACTTTC.

This chain uses TRBV7-9 with TRBJ2-7, with D uncertain. CDR1 is SEHNR and CDR2 is FQNEAQ in the germline V gene (reference sequence). V was pared by 0 bases and J by 2 bases, with 5 bases between. This CDR3 has 13 residues. CDR3 in amino acids: CASSLANTYEQYF. In nucleotides, the CDR3 is TGTGCCAGCAGCTTAGCAAATACCTACGAGCAGTACTTC.

The chain has TRBV19 and TRBJ1-5; D is unresolved. V lost 7 bases and J 2 bases, leaving 12 bases between the germline ends. The germline V gene has CDR1 LNHDA and CDR2 SQIVND (reference sequence). The CDR3 loop spans 14 amino acids. Here the CDR3 DNA reads TGTGCCAGTACCTTCACGGGTGGCAATCAGCCCCAGCATTTT. Translating gives CASTFTGGNQPQHF. Complete variable domain (other parts from reference TRBV19 and TRBJ1-5): DGGITQSPKYLFRKEGQNVTLSCEQNLNHDAMYWYRQDPGQGLRLIYYSQIVNDFQKGDIAEGYSVSREKKESFPLTVTSAQKNPTAFYLCASTFTGGNQPQHFGDGTRLSIL.

The J gene is TRBJ2-3, the V gene TRBV5-1; D gene ambiguous. CDR3 length equals 13 residues. V lost 4 bases and J 5 bases, leaving 11 bases between the germline ends. Germline CDR1 and CDR2: SGHRS and YFSETQ. This CDR3 is CASSLIPGDTQYF. The DNA of the CDR3 is TGCGCCAGCAGCCTAATACCCGGAGATACGCAGTATTTT.

A single count supports this clone. The chain recombines TRBV5-1 with TRBJ1-2; the D is unclear. With 1 base removed from V and 4 bases from J, the gap between germline ends came to 11 bases. The germline V gene has CDR1 SGHRS and CDR2 YFSETQ. This CDR3 has 14 amino acids. The CDR3 loop reads CASSLTPNSYGYTF. The CDR3 bases are TGCGCCAGCAGCTTGACGCCAAACTCCTATGGCTACACCTTC. The full variable domain, with the rest looked up from reference TRBV5-1 and TRBJ1-2, is KAGVTQTPRYLIKTRGQQVTLSCSPISGHRSVSWYQQTPGQGLQFLFEYFSETQRNKGNFPGRFSGRQFSNSRSEMNVSTLELGDSALYLCASSLTPNSYGYTFGSGTRLTVV.

V usage is TRBV20-1 and J usage is TRBJ2-3, with D uncertain. Trimming shortened V by 1 base and J by 6 bases, and 5 bases separated the two germline ends. The germline V gene encodes CDR1 DFQATT and CDR2 SNEGSKA (reference sequence). The CDR3 is made up of 11 amino acids. The CDR3 coding sequence is TGCAGTGCTAGAGTCGGGGATACGCAGTATTTT. This codes for CSARVGDTQYF.

The chain is built from TRBV15 and TRBJ2-7, with D perhaps matching TRBD1 (6 bases). CDR1 and CDR2 (germline): LNHNV, YYDKDF (reference sequence). With 0 bases removed from V and 5 bases from J, the gap between germline ends came to 14 bases. This CDR3 has 15 residues. CDR3 in amino acids: CATSREAGWGHEQYF. The CDR3 coding sequence is TGTGCCACCAGCAGAGAGGCAGGGTGGGGGCACGAGCAGTACTTC. Supplemented by reference TRBV15 and TRBJ2-7, the full variable domain reads DAMVIQNPRYQVTQFGKPVTLSCSQTLNHNVMYWYQQKSSQAPKLLFHYYDKDFNNEADTPDNFQSRRPNTSFCFLDIRSPGLGDTAMYLCATSREAGWGHEQYFGPGTRLTVT.

The J gene is TRBJ2-5, the V gene TRBV29-1, with 8 bases that match TRBD1. CDR1 and CDR2 (germline): SQVTM, ANQGSEA. This CDR3 is 13 amino acids long. V shed 6 bases, J shed 2 bases, and the junction held 5 bases outside the gene matches. The CDR3 loop is CSVPGQVQETQYF. The CDR3 DNA reads as TGCAGCGTACCGGGACAGGTACAAGAGACCCAGTACTTC.

V usage is TRBV7-2 and J usage is TRBJ2-1; either TRBD1 or TRBD2 may supply D (6 bases each). In germline, CDR1 is SGHTA, CDR2 FQGNSA. The CDR3 sequence is 15 residues long. V lost 3 bases and J lost 0, with 9 bases in between. This CDR3 is CASSFGGPSYNEQFF. The CDR3 region has the DNA TGTGCCAGCAGCTTCGGGGGCCCCTCCTACAATGAGCAGTTCTTC.